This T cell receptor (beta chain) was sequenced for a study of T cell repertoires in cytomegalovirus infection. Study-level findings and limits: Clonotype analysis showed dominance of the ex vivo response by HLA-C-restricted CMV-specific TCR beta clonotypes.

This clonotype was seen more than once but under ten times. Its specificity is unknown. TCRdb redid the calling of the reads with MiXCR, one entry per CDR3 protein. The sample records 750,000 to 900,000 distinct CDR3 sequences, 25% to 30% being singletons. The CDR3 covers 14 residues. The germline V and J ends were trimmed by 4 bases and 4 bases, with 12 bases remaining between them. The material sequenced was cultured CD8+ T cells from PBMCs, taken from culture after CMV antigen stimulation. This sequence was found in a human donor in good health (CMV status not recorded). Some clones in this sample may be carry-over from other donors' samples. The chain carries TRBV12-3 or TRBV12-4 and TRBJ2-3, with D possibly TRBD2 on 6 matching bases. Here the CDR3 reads CASSYSSESDTQYF. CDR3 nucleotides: TGTGCCAGCAGTTACTCTAGCGAATCAGATACGCAGTATTTT.